These 28 T cell receptor beta chains share one sample of origin, sequenced in a study of blood T cell repertoires in COVID-19. Clones were read by immunoSEQ multiplex PCR, and TCRdb kept only the in-frame ones, dropping some. The sample carries about 180,000 clones, about 79% recorded once. The sample was PBMCs or T cells enriched from blood (not recorded which). The origin of the receptors is a man aged 50 or older who had recovered from COVID-19.

The chain employs TRBV5-1 and TRBJ2-3; TRBD2 might be the D (6 bases). Trimming cost V 4 bases and J 1 base, with 19 bases left between them. The CDR3 sequence is 17 residues long. The germline CDR1 and CDR2 sequences are SGHRS and YFSETQ. CDR3 DNA: TGCGCCAGCAGCGTATCCGGGCTGTCGGGGGGCACAGATACGCAGTATTTT. It specifies CASSVSGLSGGTDTQYF.

This clone turned up a few times. The chain has TRBV6-5 and TRBJ1-1, with D possibly TRBD1 on 6 matching bases. Trimming left V 0 bases short and J 6 bases short, with 14 bases between. Germline V gene sequence: CDR1 MNHEY, CDR2 SVGAGI. The CDR3 is 15 amino acids. CDR3 protein: CASSYSNRAGAEAFF. In DNA form, the CDR3 reads TGTGCCAGCAGTTACTCGAACAGGGCTGGGGCTGAAGCTTTCTTT.

The chain recombines TRBV6-5 with TRBJ1-3, with 7 bases aligning to TRBD1. The CDR3 covers 14 residues. Germline CDR1 is MNHEY and CDR2 is SVGAGI. J was trimmed by 9 bases and V by 4 bases; bases with no gene match: 9. The CDR3 region is CASSSGQIGATIYF. The CDR3, as DNA: TGTGCCAGCAGTTCGGGACAGATTGGAGCCACCATATATTTT.

This clone was detected a few times. The chain carries TRBV3-1 (or the pseudogene TRBV3-2) and TRBJ2-2; TRBD2 matches at 7 bases. With 4 bases clipped from V and 4 bases from J, the junction kept 15 bases outside the gene matches. The length of the CDR3 is 18 residues. Germline-derived CDR1 and CDR2 are LGHDT and YNNKEL (reference sequence). CDR3 sequence reads: CASSRPRGGGASTGELFF. The CDR3 DNA reads TGTGCCAGCAGCCGCCCGAGGGGCGGGGGTGCATCCACCGGGGAGCTGTTTTTT.

On this clone: This likely comes from a read error, as the CDR3 has no conserved phenylalanine or tryptophan at its end. Because the CDR3's place on the DNA is in doubt, the DNA is left out and the CDR3 is given as listed by TCRdb. The genes are TRBV14 and TRBJ1-2; no DNA check was done on the table's D call, TRBD1. Germline CDR1 SGHDN, CDR2 FVKESK. The CDR3 totals 11 residues, both ends included. The CDR3 here is CASSQGHHFAV.

This rearrangement joins TRBV6-5 to TRBJ1-5, with D unclear. Germline assignment: CDR1 MNHEY and CDR2 SVGAGI. The CDR3 totals 14 residues. Trimming left V 7 bases short and J 0 bases short, with 10 bases between. The CDR3, as DNA: TGTGCCAGCATCGCGATTCCTAGCAATCAGCCCCAGCATTTT. Protein product: CASIAIPSNQPQHF.

V usage is TRBV28 and J usage is TRBJ1-2, with D tentatively TRBD1 (5 bases). The ends were cut back, 3 bases at V and 1 base at J, with 12 bases in the middle. The CDR3 sequence is 15 residues long. Germline values: CDR1 MDHEN, CDR2 SYDVKM. The DNA of the CDR3 is TGTGCCAGCAGTTTGAACGGGGGAAATAACTATGGCTACACCTTC. Its protein product is CASSLNGGNNYGYTF.

As for this clone: The same CDR3 is also encoded by other DNA sequences in this sample. The chain has TRBV9 and TRBJ1-1; perhaps TRBD1 as D (6 bases). Germline CDR1 and CDR2: SGDLS and YYNGEE. The ends were cut back, 0 bases at V and 2 bases at J, with 8 bases in the middle. The CDR3 has 14 amino acids. The CDR3 nucleotides read TGTGCCAGCAGCGTAGTTGGGACAAACACTGAAGCTTTCTTT. Translation gives CASSVVGTNTEAFF. Based on the CDR3 plus reference TRBV9 and TRBJ1-1, the full variable domain is DSGVTQTPKHLITATGQRVTLRCSPRSGDLSVYWYQQSLDQGLQFLIQYYNGEERAKGNILERFSAQQFPDLHSELNLSSLELGDSALYFCASSVVGTNTEAFFGQGTRLTVV.

The CDR3 spells CASRGQGTNTGELFF. DNA for the CDR3: TGTGCCAGCAGAGGACAGGGCACGAACACCGGGGAGCTGTTTTTT. The chain is built from TRBV2 and TRBJ2-2, with 8 bases that match TRBD1. The CDR3 runs to 15 residues. V lost 6 bases to trimming and J lost 0 bases; unmatched junction nucleotides: 3. Germline V gene data show CDR1 as SNHLY and CDR2 as FYNNEI.

In regard to this clone: A read error is possible here, since a much larger clone lies one base away. This sample includes further DNA sequences coding for the same CDR3. The chain uses TRBV7-2 and TRBJ2-1; 7 nucleotides agree with TRBD1. The CDR3 extends over 14 amino acids. V shed 4 bases, J shed 7 bases, and the junction held 7 bases outside the gene matches. The germline V gene has CDR1 SGHTA and CDR2 FQGNSA. CDR3 in amino acids: CASSYRTGGNEQFF. The CDR3 DNA reads TGTGCCAGCAGCTACCGGACAGGAGGAAATGAGCAGTTCTTC. The entire variable domain, with the rest obtained from reference TRBV7-2 and TRBJ2-1, is as follows: GAGVSQSPSNKVTEKGKDVELRCDPISGHTALYWYRQSLGQGLEFLIYFQGNSAPDKSGLPSDRFSAERTGGSVSTLTIQRTQQEDSAVYLCASSYRTGGNEQFFGPGTRLTVL.

The rearrangement uses TRBV12-3 or TRBV12-4 and TRBJ1-6, with a weak D call TRBD1 (6 bases). Deletions cut 6 bases from V and 9 bases from J, with 12 bases between. This CDR3 is 13 amino acids long. Written as DNA, the CDR3 is TGTGCCAGCAGCCCGGACAGTTTTTCACCCCTCCACTTT. Protein sequence: CASSPDSFSPLHF.

Worth noting for this clone: A single base separates this from a much larger clone, so it may be a read error. The chain is built from TRBV3-1 (or the pseudogene TRBV3-2) and TRBJ2-7; D call uncertain. This CDR3 contains 12 residues. In germline, CDR1 is LGHDT, CDR2 YNNKEL (reference sequence). V lost 4 bases and J lost 0, with 4 bases in between. CDR3 DNA: TGTGCCAGCAGCCCTAGCTCCTACGAGCAGTACTTC. This codes for CASSPSSYEQYF.

The chain carries TRBV19 and TRBJ1-5; 7 nucleotides agree with TRBD1. Unmatched junction bases numbered 2, after V lost 4 bases and J lost 2 bases. Per the germline V gene, CDR1 is LNHDA and CDR2 is SQIVND (reference sequence). The CDR3 covers 14 residues. The CDR3 DNA is TGTGCCAGTAGTACCGGACAGGGCAATCAGCCCCAGCATTTT. Amino acids: CASSTGQGNQPQHF.

V usage is TRBV3-1 (or the pseudogene TRBV3-2) and J usage is TRBJ1-2; 8 positions agree with TRBD1. Looked up from germline, CDR1 is LGHDT and CDR2 is YNNKEL (reference sequence). J was trimmed by 7 bases and V by 4 bases; bases with no gene match: 5. The CDR3 covers 13 residues. CDR3 loop: CASSLGQGPGYTF. CDR3 coding DNA: TGTGCCAGCAGCCTCGGACAGGGTCCTGGCTACACCTTC.

For this clone: An end of the junction differs from the germline gene, which may be a read error. The chain couples TRBV7-7 to TRBJ2-5, with TRBD2 matching 14 bases. The CDR3 contains 16 residues. Germline CDR1 reads SSHAT; CDR2 reads FNYEAQ (reference sequence). CDR3 sequence: CASSLGTSGGQETQYF. The CDR3 nucleotides read TGTGCTAGCAGCCTCGGGACTAGCGGGGGCCAAGAGACCCAGTACTTC.

V gene TRBV7-3 combines with J gene TRBJ2-3; 8 bases agree with TRBD1. Germline V CDR1 and CDR2: SGHTA, FQGTGA. Unmatched junction bases numbered 14, after V lost 5 bases and J lost 1 base. This CDR3 has 18 residues. The CDR3 sequence is CASSPNKGQDSRTDTQYF. CDR3 bases: TGTGCCAGCAGCCCTAACAAGGGACAGGACAGCCGCACAGATACGCAGTATTTT.

In this sample, this clone turned up once. The V call is TRBV5-5, the J call TRBJ2-3; D is undetermined. Germline assignment: CDR1 SGHKS and CDR2 YYEKEE (reference sequence). The ends were cut back, 5 bases at V and 0 bases at J, with 13 bases in the middle. This CDR3 region has 15 residues. In DNA form, the CDR3 reads TGTGCCAGCAGTCAGTCCCCCAGTAGCACAGATACGCAGTATTTT. Amino acid sequence: CASSQSPSSTDTQYF.

For the CDR3, the DNA is TGTGCCAGTAGTAAACGGGTATATGGCTACACCTTC. Residues: CASSKRVYGYTF. This sequence joins TRBV19 and TRBJ1-2, with unresolved D. Germline CDR1 and CDR2: LNHDA and SQIVND (reference sequence). V dropped 4 bases and J dropped 5 bases, with 8 bases sitting between them. The CDR3 sequence is 12 residues long.

The sample holds a few counts of this clone. The chain employs TRBV7-2 and TRBJ1-1; D gene uncertain. With 5 bases removed from V and 3 bases from J, the gap between germline ends came to 10 bases. This CDR3 spans 13 amino acids. In germline, CDR1 is SGHTA, CDR2 FQGNSA. This chain's CDR3 is CASSAFRDTEAFF. The DNA for the CDR3 is TGTGCCAGCAGCGCATTCCGGGACACTGAAGCTTTCTTT.

This clone showed up just a few times. This chain links TRBV6-5 with TRBJ2-7, with D maybe TRBD1 (5 bases). This CDR3 is 15 amino acids long. V gave up 2 bases and J gave up 6 bases, with 17 bases separating them. Looked up from germline, CDR1 is MNHEY and CDR2 is SVGAGI. CDR3 in DNA: TGTGCCAGCAGTTACGTAGGCTTAGGGGCTCTCGAGCAGTACTTC. This gives the protein CASSYVGLGALEQYF.

The V call is TRBV19, the J call TRBJ1-1, with 8 bases aligning to TRBD1. The CDR3 is 15 amino acids. J gave up 3 bases and V 5 bases, and 8 bases lay outside the gene matches. Looked up from germline, CDR1 is LNHDA and CDR2 is SQIVND (reference sequence). CDR3 coding DNA: TGTGCCAGTAGTCGACAGGGGACGTCGGACACTGAAGCTTTCTTT. It translates to CASSRQGTSDTEAFF. The full variable domain, with the rest looked up from reference TRBV19 and TRBJ1-1, is DGGITQSPKYLFRKEGQNVTLSCEQNLNHDAMYWYRQDPGQGLRLIYYSQIVNDFQKGDIAEGYSVSREKKESFPLTVTSAQKNPTAFYLCASSRQGTSDTEAFFGQGTRLTVV.

The chain employs TRBV19 and TRBJ1-6, with 7 bases identical to TRBD1. This CDR3 has 15 amino acids. Looked up from germline, CDR1 is LNHDA and CDR2 is SQIVND (reference sequence). J was trimmed by 3 bases and V by 8 bases; bases with no gene match: 7. The CDR3 region has the DNA TGTGCCAGTTCCGACAGGGCCGGCTATAATTCACCCCTCCACTTT. Translating it yields CASSDRAGYNSPLHF.

This sequence joins TRBV2 and TRBJ1-4; possibly TRBD1 for D (6 bases). Germline assignment: CDR1 SNHLY and CDR2 FYNNEI. Deletions cut 2 bases from V and 0 bases from J, with 10 bases between. The CDR3 is 16 amino acids. In nucleotides, the CDR3 is TGTGCCAGCAGTGAACAGGGGAGTTCAACTAATGAAAAACTGTTTTTT. Translating gives CASSEQGSSTNEKLFF.

The rearrangement links TRBV4-1 to TRBJ1-1; TRBD1 is a possible D gene (5 bases). The CDR3 consists of 15 residues. Between the trimmed V and J ends, which lost 3 bases and 1 base, there was a span of 12 bases. In germline, CDR1 is MGHRA, CDR2 YSYEKL. Here the CDR3 reads CASSHPIGQNTEAFF. Here the CDR3 DNA reads TGCGCCAGCAGCCACCCCATAGGACAGAACACTGAAGCTTTCTTT.

The J gene is TRBJ1-2, the V gene TRBV7-8; possible D gene TRBD1, 5 bases. CDR3 length: 21 residues. Per germline, CDR1 SGHVS and CDR2 FQNEAQ. Trimming stripped 0 bases from V and 8 bases from J, with 34 bases between. The chain's CDR3 is CASSLAAGREPPFHSSGGYTF. DNA of the CDR3: TGTGCCAGCAGCTTAGCGGCAGGGAGGGAGCCGCCTTTTCATTCTTCCGGCGGCTACACCTTC.

This rearrangement joins TRBV12-3 or TRBV12-4 to TRBJ2-1; tentative D call: TRBD2 (5 bases). This CDR3 is 12 amino acids long. Trimming cost V 5 bases and J 12 bases, with 14 bases left between them. CDR3 in amino acids: CASSPIGVGQFF. DNA of the CDR3: TGTGCCAGCAGTCCTATCGGGGTGGGGCAGTTCTTC.

This chain links TRBV12-3 or TRBV12-4 with TRBJ2-7; 9 bases match TRBD1. The J segment lost 9 bases and the V segment lost 6 bases, leaving 9 bases of the junction unmatched. The CDR3 sequence is 13 residues long. The CDR3 DNA sequence: TGTGCCAGCAGGGGACAGGGTAGGCGCGGGCAGTACTTC. Residues: CASRGQGRRGQYF.

The rearrangement joins TRBV5-1 to TRBJ2-1, with 7 bases matching TRBD2. V lost 4 bases and J lost 0; bases outside the gene matches: 4. This CDR3 is built from 15 residues. Per germline, CDR1 SGHRS and CDR2 YFSETQ. Here the CDR3 DNA reads TGCGCCAGCAGCCCGGGGGGTAGCTCCTACAATGAGCAGTTCTTC. It yields the protein CASSPGGSSYNEQFF.